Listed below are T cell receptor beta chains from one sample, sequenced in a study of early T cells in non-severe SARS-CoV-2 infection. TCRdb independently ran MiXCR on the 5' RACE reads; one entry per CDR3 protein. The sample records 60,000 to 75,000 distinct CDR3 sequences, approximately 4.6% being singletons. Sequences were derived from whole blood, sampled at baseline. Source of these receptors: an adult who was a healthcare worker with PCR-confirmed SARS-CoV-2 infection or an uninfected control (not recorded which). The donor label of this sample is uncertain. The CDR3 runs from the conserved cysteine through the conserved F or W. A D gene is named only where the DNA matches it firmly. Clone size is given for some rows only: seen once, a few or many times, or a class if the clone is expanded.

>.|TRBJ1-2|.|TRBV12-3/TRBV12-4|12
TGTGCCAGCACTCTTGGTACTGGTGGCTACACCTTC
CASTLGTGGYTF
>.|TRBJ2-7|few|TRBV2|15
TGTGCCAGCACCGAACTATGGGACATCACCTACGAGCAGTACTTC
CASTELWDITYEQYF
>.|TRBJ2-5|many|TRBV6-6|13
TGTGCCAGCAGTCCCGGGGGCGGGGAGACCCAGTACTTC
CASSPGGGETQYF
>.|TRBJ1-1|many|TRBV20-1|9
TGCAGTGCTAGAGATATGGCTTTCTTT
CSARDMAFF
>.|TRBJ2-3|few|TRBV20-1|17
TGCAGTGCTATGGATACGTCGGGGAGGTTGTTAGCAGATACGCAGTATTTT
CSAMDTSGRLLADTQYF
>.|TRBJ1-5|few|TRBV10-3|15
TGTGCCATCAGTGTTGAGGGATCAAGCAATCAGCCCCAGCATTTT
CAISVEGSSNQPQHF
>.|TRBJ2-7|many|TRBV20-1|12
TGCAGTGCTAGGGAGGGTATCCACGAGCAGTACTTC
CSAREGIHEQYF
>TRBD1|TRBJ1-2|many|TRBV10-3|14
TGTGCCATCAGTGAGGGACAGGGGCCCTATGGCTACACCTTC
CAISEGQGPYGYTF
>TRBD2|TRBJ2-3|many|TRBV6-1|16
TGTGCCAGCAGTGAAGATGGCGGGGGAAGCACAGATACGCAGTATTTT
CASSEDGGGSTDTQYF
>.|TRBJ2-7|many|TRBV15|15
TGTGCCACCAGCAGAAGGACGGATAGCTCCTACGAGCAGTACTTC
CATSRRTDSSYEQYF
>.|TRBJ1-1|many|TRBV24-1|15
TGTGCCACCAGTGATTCCCGGACCGGGCACACTGAAGCTTTCTTT
CATSDSRTGHTEAFF
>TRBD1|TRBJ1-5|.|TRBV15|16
TGTGCCACCAGCCGAAGGACAGGGGCTAGCAATCAGCCCCAGCATTTT
CATSRRTGASNQPQHF
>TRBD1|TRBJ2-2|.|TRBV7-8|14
TGTGCCAGCAGCTATCACACAGGGGTCGGGGAGCTGTTTTTT
CASSYHTGVGELFF
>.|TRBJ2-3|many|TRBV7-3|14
TGTGCCAGCAGCCCCGGGACCGACCTCGATACGCAGTATTTT
CASSPGTDLDTQYF
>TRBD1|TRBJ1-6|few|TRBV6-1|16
TGTGCCAGCAGCCGCCCGGGACAGGGGGCAGAATCACCCCTCCACTTT
CASSRPGQGAESPLHF
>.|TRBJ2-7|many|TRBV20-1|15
TGCAGTGCTTCCCGGGACGGCTATGACTCCTACGAGCAGTACTTC
CSASRDGYDSYEQYF
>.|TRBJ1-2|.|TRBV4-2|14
TGTGCCAGCAGCCAAGCCGGGCGGAATTATGGCTACACCTTC
CASSQAGRNYGYTF
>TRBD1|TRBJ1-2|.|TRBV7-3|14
TGTGCCAGCAGCTCAGGGACAGATAACTATGGCTACACCTTC
CASSSGTDNYGYTF
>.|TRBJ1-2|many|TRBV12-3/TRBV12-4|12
TGTGCCAGCAGTCCCCAGGGATATGGCTACACCTTC
CASSPQGYGYTF
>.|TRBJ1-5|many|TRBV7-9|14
TGTGCCAGCAGCTCACCGCGGAGTAATCAGCCCCAGCATTTT
CASSSPRSNQPQHF
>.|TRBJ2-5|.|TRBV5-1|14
TGCGCCAGCAGCTTGTGGGGCAGCCAAGAGACCCAGTACTTC
CASSLWGSQETQYF
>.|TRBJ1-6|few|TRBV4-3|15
TGCGCCAGCAGCCAAGACTACAGCCAACCAGCACCCCTCCACTTT
CASSQDYSQPAPLHF
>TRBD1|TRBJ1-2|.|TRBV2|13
TGTGCCAGCAGTGAAGCTGACAGGGCCGGCTACACCTTC
CASSEADRAGYTF
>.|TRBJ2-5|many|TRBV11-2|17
TGTGCCAGCAGCTTAGTGGACTTTATAGGAACCCCCGGGACCCAGTACTTC
CASSLVDFIGTPGTQYF
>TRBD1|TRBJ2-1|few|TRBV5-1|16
TGCGCCAGCAGCACGGGGTCAGGGGGATCCTACAATGAGCAGTTCTTC
CASSTGSGGSYNEQFF
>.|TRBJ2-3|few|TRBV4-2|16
TGTGCCAGCAGCCGGATGGGACAAGCTAGCACAGATACGCAGTATTTT
CASSRMGQASTDTQYF
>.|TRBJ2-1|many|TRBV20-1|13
TGCAGTCCCGGGGTCCTCTCCTACAATGAGCAGTTCTTC
CSPGVLSYNEQFF
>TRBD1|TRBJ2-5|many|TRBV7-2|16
TGTGCCAGCAGCCCATATCCCGGGCAGGGGGCGATGGCCCAGTACTTC
CASSPYPGQGAMAQYF
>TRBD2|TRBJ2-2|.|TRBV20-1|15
TGCAGTGCTTATAGCGGGGGGGCGACCACCGGGGAGCTGTTTTTT
CSAYSGGATTGELFF
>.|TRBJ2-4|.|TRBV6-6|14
TGTGCCAGCAGTTACCCAGACATTGAGAACATTCAGTACTTC
CASSYPDIENIQYF
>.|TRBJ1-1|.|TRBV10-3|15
TGTGCCATCAGTGAGGAAGGCATTACCCACACTGAAGCTTTCTTT
CAISEEGITHTEAFF
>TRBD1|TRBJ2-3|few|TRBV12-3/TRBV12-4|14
TGTGCCAGCAGTCGGGACAGATACACAGATACGCAGTATTTT
CASSRDRYTDTQYF
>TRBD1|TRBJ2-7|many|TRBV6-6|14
TGTGCCAGCGAATACGGGACAGGGGAAAGGGAGCAGTACTTC
CASEYGTGEREQYF
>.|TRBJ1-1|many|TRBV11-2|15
TGTGCCAGCAGCTCCAGGGATCTCATGAACACTGAAGCTTTCTTT
CASSSRDLMNTEAFF
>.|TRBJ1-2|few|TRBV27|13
TGTGCCAGCAGTTTAAGGGTCCACTATGGCTACACCTTC
CASSLRVHYGYTF
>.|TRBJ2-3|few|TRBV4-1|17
TGCGCCAGCAGCCAAGATTGGTCGGCTGGCCTCACAGATACGCAGTATTTT
CASSQDWSAGLTDTQYF
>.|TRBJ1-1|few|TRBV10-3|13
TGTGCCATCAGTGAGTCGATGAACACTGAAGCTTTCTTT
CAISESMNTEAFF
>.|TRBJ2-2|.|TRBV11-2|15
TGTGCCAGCAGCTTAAGGTGGTCCGGGACCGGGGAGCTGTTTTTT
CASSLRWSGTGELFF
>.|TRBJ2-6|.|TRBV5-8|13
TGTGCCAGCAGCTTCGCTGGGGCCAACGTCCTGACTTTC
CASSFAGANVLTF
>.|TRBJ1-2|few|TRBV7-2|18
TGTGCCAGCAGCCCAAGATCGGGACACACCCTAGGGAACTATGGCTACACCTTC
CASSPRSGHTLGNYGYTF
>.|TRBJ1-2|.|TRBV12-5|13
TGTGCTAGTGGTTTGCAGGGGAACTATGGCTACACCTTC
CASGLQGNYGYTF
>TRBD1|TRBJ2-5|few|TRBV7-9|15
TGTGCCAGCAGCACACCACAGGGGAACCAAGAGACCCAGTACTTC
CASSTPQGNQETQYF
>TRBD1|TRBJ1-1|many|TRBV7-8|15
TGTGCCAGCAGGCGTGACGGGACAGGGTTTACTGAAGCTTTCTTT
CASRRDGTGFTEAFF
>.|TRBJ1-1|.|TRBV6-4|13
TGTGCCAGCAGACAGGAGTTGAACACTGAAGCTTTCTTT
CASRQELNTEAFF
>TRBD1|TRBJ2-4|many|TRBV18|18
TGTGCCAGCTCACCACCGGGACAGGGGGCTGCGGCCAAAAACATTCAGTACTTC
CASSPPGQGAAAKNIQYF
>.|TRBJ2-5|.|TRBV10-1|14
TGCGCCAGCTCCGTCCAGGGGGAGGAAGAGACCCAGTACTTC
CASSVQGEEETQYF